The clone carrying this T cell receptor (beta chain) was found many times. Its antigen remains unidentified. This specimen belongs to a study of T-cell memory formation after mild COVID-19. Findings of the study overall: There was a balanced CD4/CD8 profile in clones contracting day 15 to 85, and later expanders leaned CD4+.

UMIs and sample barcodes were carried by the TCR alpha and TCR beta cDNA libraries that 5'RACE produced using constant-segment primers. TCRdb used MiXCR to reprocess the 5' RACE reads, holding one entry per CDR3 protein. The repertoire consists of 350,000 or so distinct CDR3 sequences, with 10% to 15% occurring once and the leading ten covering over 20%. The CDR3 covers 14 residues. Trimming removed 6 bases from V and 0 bases from J, with 9 bases in between. The sample consisted of PBMCs or a T cell subset sorted from them (not recorded which). This clonotype was sampled from a man between 18 and 35 years old who had mild COVID-19 (a few samples of this study predate the infection). Cell type and time point are not known. The rearrangement joins TRBV12-3 or TRBV12-4 to TRBJ2-1; no reliable D call. The CDR3 here is CASSPASSYNEQFF. Written as DNA, the CDR3 is TGTGCCAGCAGCCCCGCATCCTCCTACAATGAGCAGTTCTTC.